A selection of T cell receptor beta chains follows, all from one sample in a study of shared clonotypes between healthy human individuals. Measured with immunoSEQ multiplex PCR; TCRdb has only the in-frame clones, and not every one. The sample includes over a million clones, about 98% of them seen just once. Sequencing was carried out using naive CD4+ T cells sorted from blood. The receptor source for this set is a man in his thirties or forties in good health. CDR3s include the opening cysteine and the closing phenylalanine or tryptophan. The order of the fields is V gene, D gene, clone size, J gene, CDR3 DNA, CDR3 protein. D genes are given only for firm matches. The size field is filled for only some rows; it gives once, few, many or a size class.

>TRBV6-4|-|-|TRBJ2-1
TGTGCCAGCAGTGACTCTCCCCCCTACAATGAGCAGTTCTTC
CASSDSPPYNEQFF
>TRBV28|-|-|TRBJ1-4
TGTGCCAGCAGTTCTAGGGCCTCCGGAAAACTGTTTTTT
CASSSRASGKLFF
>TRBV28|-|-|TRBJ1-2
TGTGCCAGCAGGGAAACAGACTATGGCTACACCTTC
CASRETDYGYTF
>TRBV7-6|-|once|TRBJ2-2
TGTGCCAGCAGCTTAAAGGAGTCCGGGGAGCTGTTTTTT
CASSLKESGELFF
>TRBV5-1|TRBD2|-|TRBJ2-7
TGCGCCAGCAGCGGGACTAGCGGGAGTGGCGAGCAGTACTTC
CASSGTSGSGEQYF
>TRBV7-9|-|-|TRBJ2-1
TGTGCCAGCAGCTCCGGTGAGCAGTTCTTC
CASSSGEQFF
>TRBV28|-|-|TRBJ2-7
TGTGCCAGCAGTTTAGCCAGGGTCTTATCCTACGAGCAGTACTTC
CASSLARVLSYEQYF
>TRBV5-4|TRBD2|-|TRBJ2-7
TGTGCCAGCAAGGATGCGAGCGGGGGTAGCTCCTACGAGCAGTACTTC
CASKDASGGSSYEQYF
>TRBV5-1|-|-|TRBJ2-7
TGCGCCAGCAGCCGGGGCCTAAACAGGGATCCTCATTACGAGCAGTACTTC
CASSRGLNRDPHYEQYF
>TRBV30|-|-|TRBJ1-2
TGTGCCTGGAGTGCCGGGGGAATCTATGGCTACACCTTC
CAWSAGGIYGYTF
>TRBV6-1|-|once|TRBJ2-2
TGTGCCAGCAGTGAAGGGGGGAGGGGGACCGGGGAGCTGTTTTTT
CASSEGGRGTGELFF
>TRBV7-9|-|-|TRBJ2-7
TGTGCCAGCAGCTTACTTTCGGGGGCGAGGTACGAGCAGTACTTC
CASSLLSGARYEQYF
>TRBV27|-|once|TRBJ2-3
TGTGCCAGCAGTATCCTCCGGCGGGCCTCTAGCACAGATACGCAGTATTTT
CASSILRRASSTDTQYF
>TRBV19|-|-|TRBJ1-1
TGTGCCAGTAGGGCGGATGAAGCTTTCTTT
CASRADEAFF
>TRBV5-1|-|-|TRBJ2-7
TGCGCCAGCAGCTTGGTTGTGTTGGTCGGGACACCAACCTACGAGCAGTACTTC
CASSLVVLVGTPTYEQYF
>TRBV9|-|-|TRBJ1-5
TGTGCCAGCAGCGTAGCAGGGGCCAATCAGCCCCAGCATTTT
CASSVAGANQPQHF
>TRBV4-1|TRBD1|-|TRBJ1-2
TGCGCCAGCAGCCAACTACCGGGACAGTTTAACTATGGCTACACCTTC
CASSQLPGQFNYGYTF
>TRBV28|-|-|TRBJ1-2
TGTGCCAGCAGTTCGGTCGAGGGGACAAGGGGCTACACCTTC
CASSSVEGTRGYTF
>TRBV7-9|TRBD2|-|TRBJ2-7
TGTGCCAGCAGCTCCGGGACTAGCGGGGTCAGCTCCTACGAGCAGTACTTC
CASSSGTSGVSSYEQYF
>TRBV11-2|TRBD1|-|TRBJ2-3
TGTGCCAGCAGCCTCGACAGGGGGCGCGCAGATACGCAGTATTTT
CASSLDRGRADTQYF
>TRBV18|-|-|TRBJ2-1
TGTGCCAGCTCTACCCGGACCGGCAGCTCCTACAATGAGCAGTTCTTC
CASSTRTGSSYNEQFF
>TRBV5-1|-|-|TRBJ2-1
TGCGCCAGCAGCTTGGGGCTAGCGCCCTCCTACAATGAGCAGTTCTTC
CASSLGLAPSYNEQFF
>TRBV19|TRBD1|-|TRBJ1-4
TGTGCCAGTAGAGTTGTGGGGACAGCAACTAATGAAAAACTGTTTTTT
CASRVVGTATNEKLFF
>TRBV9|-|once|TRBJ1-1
TGTGCCAGCAGCGTACATGGAGTCACTGAAGCTTTCTTT
CASSVHGVTEAFF
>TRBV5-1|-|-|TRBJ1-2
TGCGCCAGCAGCCGAGGTTCAGATCTCTATGGCTACACCTTC
CASSRGSDLYGYTF
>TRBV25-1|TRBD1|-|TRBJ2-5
TGTGCCAGCAGTGAATTCAGGGGACAGGGAGAGACCCAGTACTTC
CASSEFRGQGETQYF
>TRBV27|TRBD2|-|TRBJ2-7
TGTGCCAGCAGTGCCGGACTAGAAACCTACGAGCAGTACTTC
CASSAGLETYEQYF
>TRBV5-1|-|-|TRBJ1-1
TGCGCCAGCAGCTTGTTGGACACCGGTACTGAAGCTTTCTTT
CASSLLDTGTEAFF
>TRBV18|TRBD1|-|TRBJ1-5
TGTGCCAGCTCACCCAGGGGGGGGCGGTTTAATCAGCCCCAGCATTTT
CASSPRGGRFNQPQHF
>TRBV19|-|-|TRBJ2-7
TGTGCCAGTAGTCCCAGGGAAGACTACGAGCAGTACTTC
CASSPREDYEQYF
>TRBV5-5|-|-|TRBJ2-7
TGTGCCAGCAGCTTGGGGACGGACGGCGAGCAGTACTTC
CASSLGTDGEQYF
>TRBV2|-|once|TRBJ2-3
TGTGCCAGCGCTGGCAGGTCCCGAAGCACAGATACGCAGTATTTT
CASAGRSRSTDTQYF
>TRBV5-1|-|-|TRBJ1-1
TGCGCCAGCAGCCCATTAACGAACACTGAAGCTTTCTTT
CASSPLTNTEAFF
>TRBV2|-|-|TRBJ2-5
TGTGCCAGCAAGGTGGAGGGAGCAAAGTTAGAGACCCAGTACTTC
CASKVEGAKLETQYF
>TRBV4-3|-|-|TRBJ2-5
TGCGCCAGCACTGGGGTACAAGAGACCCAGTACTTC
CASTGVQETQYF
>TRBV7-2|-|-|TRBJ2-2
TGTGCCAGCAGCTTCCAGGTCGGCAGGAGGGGGCGCGACACCGGGGAGCTGTTTTTT
CASSFQVGRRGRDTGELFF
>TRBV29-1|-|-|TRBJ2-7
TGCAGCGTTGTGGGTGACAAACCCTACGAGCAGTACTTC
CSVVGDKPYEQYF
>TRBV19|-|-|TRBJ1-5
TGTGCCAGTAGGACGACAGAGAATAGGCCCCAGCATTTT
CASRTTENRPQHF
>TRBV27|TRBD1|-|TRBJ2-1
TGTGCCAGCAGTTTATGGGACAGGGTTACTAATGAGCAGTTCTTC
CASSLWDRVTNEQFF
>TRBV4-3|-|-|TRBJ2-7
TGCGCCAGCAGCCAAGATAGGGGTCGCTTGCACTTC
CASSQDRGRLHF
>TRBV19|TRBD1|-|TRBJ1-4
TGTGCCAGCGACCAGGGGGGCGGTGAAAAACTGTTTTTT
CASDQGGGEKLFF
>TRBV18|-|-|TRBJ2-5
TGTGCCAGCTCACGACCTCAAGAGACCCAGTACTTC
CASSRPQETQYF
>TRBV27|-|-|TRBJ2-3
TGTGCCAGCAGTTTCTTTGCAGGCACAGATACGCAGTATTTT
CASSFFAGTDTQYF
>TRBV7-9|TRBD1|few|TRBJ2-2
TGTGCCAGCAGCTTTTTGACAGGGGTCACCGGGGAGCTGTTTTTT
CASSFLTGVTGELFF
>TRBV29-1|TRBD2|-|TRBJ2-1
TGCAGCGTCGAATCGAGAGGACTAGCGGGAGGGTACAATGAGCAGTTCTTC
CSVESRGLAGGYNEQFF
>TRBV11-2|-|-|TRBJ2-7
TGTGCCAGCACCGCCCGGCGGCCCGCAGGTACTTACGAGCAGTACTTC
CASTARRPAGTYEQYF
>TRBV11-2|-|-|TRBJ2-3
TGTGCCAGCAGCTGGGGCACAGATACGCAGTATTTT
CASSWGTDTQYF
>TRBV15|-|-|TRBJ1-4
TGTGCCACCAGCAGAGATCTCGAAGGTGGGCAACTGTTTTTT
CATSRDLEGGQLFF
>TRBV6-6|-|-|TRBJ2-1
TGTGCCAGCAGTTATGGCCCCACCGCTTACAATGAGCAGTTCTTC
CASSYGPTAYNEQFF
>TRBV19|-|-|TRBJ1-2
TGTGCCACTCGGACCGGGACTCTTGCCAATGGCTACACCTTC
CATRTGTLANGYTF
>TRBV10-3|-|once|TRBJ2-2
TGTGCCATCAGTGAGTCCGCAGGGTTCAACACCGGGGAGCTGTTTTTT
CAISESAGFNTGELFF
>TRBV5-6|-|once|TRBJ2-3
TGTGCCAGCAGCTTAGGCCCGTGGACGGGGCCGGGGGATACGCAGTATTTT
CASSLGPWTGPGDTQYF
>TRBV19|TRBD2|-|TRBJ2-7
TGTGCCAGTAGTGTGACCGGGACTAGCGGGAGGATTACGAGCTCCTACGAGCAGTACTTC
CASSVTGTSGRITSSYEQYF
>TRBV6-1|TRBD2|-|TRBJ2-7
TGTGCCAGCAGACTAGCGGGAGGAAGCGAGCAGTACTTC
CASRLAGGSEQYF